These 29 T cell receptor beta chains were sequenced from one sample in a study of vaccination and CD4 T cells after COVID-19. Cultured CD4+ T-cell DNA underwent Oncomine TCR Beta short-read sequencing. MiXCR, applied by TCRdb to the PCR reads, yields one record per CDR3 protein. The data contain some 15,000 distinct CDR3 sequences, 53% of them singletons. Their cognate antigens are unknown. Treatment specified: approximately 11-day PBMC culture with coronavirus spike peptide pools or control peptides (ViraFEST assay). The material was CD4+ T cells from blood, cultured in vitro, obtained before SARS-CoV-2 vaccination. Source of these receptors: a human donor who had recovered from COVID-19.

CDR3 residues: CASTSTGSNYGYTF. CDR3 bases: TGTGCCAGCACCTCGACAGGTTCTAACTATGGCTACACCTTC. The genes are TRBV7-9 and TRBJ1-2, with D maybe TRBD1 (6 bases). Trimming took 7 bases from V and 0 from J, leaving 12 bases between them. The CDR3 consists of 14 residues. Germline CDR1 reads SEHNR; CDR2 reads FQNEAQ (reference sequence).

This sequence joins TRBV12-3 or TRBV12-4 and TRBJ1-6, with D perhaps matching TRBD1 (6 bases). V lost 6 bases, J lost 3 bases, and 12 bases lay in between. The CDR3 extends over 15 amino acids. This CDR3 is CASSSPGHYNSPLHF. The CDR3 DNA sequence: TGTGCCAGCAGCTCACCGGGACACTATAATTCACCCCTCCACTTT.

This clonotype has just one count. The J gene is TRBJ1-6, the V gene TRBV2; possibly TRBD1 for D (5 bases). This CDR3 is 14 amino acids long. Germline V gene sequence: CDR1 SNHLY, CDR2 FYNNEI. The V gene lost 7 bases and the J gene lost 8 bases, with 15 bases spanning the gap. The chain's CDR3 is CASKFRSRDSPLHF. The CDR3 bases are TGTGCCAGCAAGTTTCGATCCAGGGATTCACCCCTCCACTTT.

This clonotype occurred a few times. This chain uses TRBV20-1 with TRBJ2-2; D is unresolved. From germline, CDR1 is DFQATT and CDR2 SNEGSKA (reference sequence). CDR3 length equals 14 residues. Trimming took off 5 bases at V and 2 bases at J, with 12 bases between the two ends. CDR3 residues: CSARSPVNTGELFF. The DNA of the CDR3 is TGCAGTGCTCGGAGCCCGGTCAACACCGGGGAGCTGTTTTTT.

This clonotype has a handful of counts. The chain links TRBV7-9 to TRBJ1-2; 7 nucleotides align to TRBD1. V trimming: 5 bases; J trimming: 0 bases; junction bases outside the gene matches: 9. Germline CDR1 is SEHNR and CDR2 is FQNEAQ (reference sequence). The CDR3 runs to 16 residues. The CDR3: CASSPDRDRANYGYTF. The CDR3 bases are TGTGCCAGCAGCCCTGACCGGGACAGAGCTAACTATGGCTACACCTTC. Combining the CDR3 with reference TRBV7-9 and TRBJ1-2 gives the whole variable domain DTGVSQNPRHKITKRGQNVTFRCDPISEHNRLYWYRQTLGQGPEFLTYFQNEAQLEKSRLLSDRFSAERPKGSFSTLEIQRTEQGDSAMYLCASSPDRDRANYGYTFGSGTRLTVV.

In its sample, this clonotype is medium-sized. This rearrangement joins TRBV20-1 to TRBJ1-2; TRBD1 aligns across 8 bases. Germline CDR1 DFQATT, CDR2 SNEGSKA (reference sequence). There are 12 residues in the CDR3. V dropped 6 bases and J dropped 8; count of bases not matched to a gene: 8. The CDR3: CSADQGARGYTF. The CDR3 DNA sequence: TGCAGTGCGGATCAGGGGGCACGGGGCTACACCTTC.

The rearrangement links TRBV20-1 to TRBJ2-1; D is unclear. The CDR3 spans 11 residues. Trimming stripped 5 bases from V and 6 bases from J, with 8 bases between. Per germline, CDR1 DFQATT and CDR2 SNEGSKA (reference sequence). CDR3 DNA: TGCAGTGCTCGCCAGATCAATGAGCAGTTCTTC. Its translation is CSARQINEQFF.

V usage is TRBV7-2 and J usage is TRBJ2-1; weak D call: TRBD2 (5 bases). Per the germline V gene, CDR1 is SGHTA and CDR2 is FQGNSA. CDR3 length: 17 residues. Trimming pared 3 bases from V and 5 bases from J, leaving 20 bases between. Written as DNA, the CDR3 is TGTGCCAGCAGCTTGGGTGGGAGCGGCTTCATCCACAATGAGCAGTTCTTC. It yields the protein CASSLGGSGFIHNEQFF. Full variable domain (missing parts from reference TRBV7-2 and TRBJ2-1): GAGVSQSPSNKVTEKGKDVELRCDPISGHTALYWYRQSLGQGLEFLIYFQGNSAPDKSGLPSDRFSAERTGGSVSTLTIQRTQQEDSAVYLCASSLGGSGFIHNEQFFGPGTRLTVL.

This clonotype has just one count. The J gene is TRBJ1-3, the V gene TRBV6-5; D is perhaps TRBD1 (5 bases). This CDR3 has 16 amino acids. CDR1 and CDR2 from the germline V gene are MNHEY and SVGAGI. The V end lost 4 bases, the J end lost 3 bases, and 16 bases lay between the germline ends. The CDR3 loop is CASSSTSRGRGNTIYF. CDR3 DNA: TGTGCCAGCAGTTCAACATCCCGGGGACGTGGAAACACCATATATTTT.

V is TRBV7-6 and J is TRBJ2-2, with D unresolved. Germline values: CDR1 SGHVS, CDR2 FNYEAQ. The CDR3 is 16 residues long. The ends were cut back, 5 bases at V and 4 bases at J, with 17 bases in the middle. This CDR3 is CASSPTTLGGTGELFF. The CDR3 region has the DNA TGTGCCAGCAGCCCGACGACCCTTGGTGGCACCGGGGAGCTGTTTTTT.

V gene TRBV29-1 combines with J gene TRBJ2-2; 10 positions agree with TRBD1. V trimming: 7 bases; J trimming: 5 bases; junction bases outside the gene matches: 10. Germline values: CDR1 SQVTM, CDR2 ANQGSEA. The CDR3 sequence is 15 residues long. The CDR3 DNA reads TGCAGCGCTCAGACAGGGGGCGCCGGTACCGGGGAGCTGTTTTTT. As protein: CSAQTGGAGTGELFF.

The chain has TRBV15 and TRBJ2-7, with 7 nucleotides matching TRBD1. The CDR3 has 16 amino acids. In germline, CDR1 is LNHNV, CDR2 YYDKDF (reference sequence). Unmatched junction bases numbered 7, after V lost 1 base and J lost 1 base. The CDR3 DNA reads TGTGCCACCAGCAGAGTTCTGACAGGGAGTTCCTACGAGCAGTACTTC. Residues: CATSRVLTGSSYEQYF.

The V and J genes are TRBV28 and TRBJ2-7, with 12 bases matching TRBD2. Germline loops: CDR1 MDHEN, CDR2 SYDVKM. The CDR3 sequence is 14 residues long. The ends lost 8 bases at V and 0 bases at J; junction bases unmatched: 2. The DNA of the CDR3 is TGTGCCAGCCAGACTAGCGGGAGCTCCTACGAGCAGTACTTC. It is translated as CASQTSGSSYEQYF.

The chain uses TRBV6-1 and TRBJ2-2, with D uncertain. The ends were cut back, 6 bases at V and 2 bases at J, with 13 bases in the middle. The CDR3 length is 15 residues. Germline CDR1 MNHNS, CDR2 SASEGT. In DNA, the CDR3 is TGTGCCAGCAGCCCACTGACGGCAAACACCGGGGAGCTGTTTTTT. Amino acids: CASSPLTANTGELFF.

The chain combines TRBV6-2 or TRBV6-3 with TRBJ2-5; D tentatively reads TRBD1 or TRBD2 (6 bases each). The germline V gene encodes CDR1 MNHEY and CDR2 SVGEGT. CDR3 length equals 14 residues. Trimming removed 2 bases at V and 5 bases at J, with 12 bases between. CDR3 in DNA: TGTGCCAGCAGTTACCTAGGGGGAGGTGAGACCCAGTACTTC. It is translated as CASSYLGGGETQYF.

The chain is built from TRBV15 and TRBJ2-3; a weak D match, TRBD2 (6 bases). CDR3 length: 16 residues. Germline V lookup: CDR1 LNHNV, CDR2 YYDKDF (reference sequence). Trimming left V 2 bases short and J 4 bases short, with 16 bases between. CDR3 bases: TGTGCCACCAGCAGAACCGGGACTTCGGGGGCAGATACGCAGTATTTT. The encoded protein is CATSRTGTSGADTQYF.

This clonotype was seen more than once but under ten times. The V and J genes are TRBV7-2 and TRBJ2-3; TRBD2 agrees at 8 bases. Losses at the gene ends were 1 base for V and 0 bases for J; bases not matched to a gene: 6. CDR1 and CDR2 (germline): SGHTA, FQGNSA. The CDR3 is 17 residues long. CDR3 sequence reads: CASSLDGRAGSTDTQYF. The CDR3 region has the DNA TGTGCCAGCAGCTTAGACGGGAGGGCCGGGAGCACAGATACGCAGTATTTT.

This clonotype was recorded a few times. This rearrangement joins TRBV7-2 to TRBJ2-3; 11 nucleotides match TRBD2. The CDR3 sequence is 15 residues long. J was trimmed by 4 bases and V by 4 bases; bases with no gene match: 4. CDR1 is SGHTA and CDR2 is FQGNSA in the germline V gene. CDR3 protein: CASSSTSGSADTQYF. CDR3 bases: TGTGCCAGCAGCTCAACTAGCGGGAGCGCAGATACGCAGTATTTT.

This rearrangement joins TRBV20-1 to TRBJ2-5; TRBD1 aligns across 8 bases. CDR3 size: 12 residues. The junction had 2 bases not matched to a gene; V was cut back by 6 bases and J by 2 bases. From germline, CDR1 is DFQATT and CDR2 SNEGSKA (reference sequence). As DNA, the CDR3 is TGCAGTGCGCGGACAGGGCAAGAGACCCAGTACTTC. This codes for CSARTGQETQYF.

The J gene is TRBJ1-1, the V gene TRBV19, with a weak D call TRBD1 (5 bases). Germline V lookup: CDR1 LNHDA, CDR2 SQIVND (reference sequence). CDR3 length: 16 amino acids. V lost 5 bases and J lost 0, with 16 bases in between. The CDR3 nucleotides are TGTGCCAGTAGTGAGAGGGGACGGCGGATGAACACTGAAGCTTTCTTT. It codes for CASSERGRRMNTEAFF.

The rearrangement uses TRBV29-1 and TRBJ1-1, with TRBD1 identical over 7 bases. The germline CDR1 and CDR2 sequences are SQVTM and ANQGSEA. The CDR3 extends over 11 amino acids. With 5 bases clipped from V and 10 bases from J, the junction kept 7 bases outside the gene matches. CDR3 coding DNA: TGCAGCGTTAGACAGGGTATGGGAGCTTTCTTT. Translated, it gives CSVRQGMGAFF.

The sample holds a few counts of this clonotype. The chain combines TRBV6-2 or TRBV6-3 with TRBJ1-1; D not resolved. The V and J ends lost 2 bases and 5 bases respectively, with 9 bases between them. The CDR3 extends over 13 amino acids. CDR1 and CDR2 (germline): MNHEY, SVGEGT. The DNA of the CDR3 is TGTGCCAGCAGTTACGAGGGTATAACTGAAGCTTTCTTT. Translation gives CASSYEGITEAFF.

The rearrangement links TRBV20-1 to TRBJ2-5; 7 bases map to TRBD1. The ends lost 5 bases at V and 5 bases at J; junction bases unmatched: 8. Germline V gene sequence: CDR1 DFQATT, CDR2 SNEGSKA (reference sequence). The CDR3 consists of 13 residues. In nucleotides, the CDR3 is TGCAGTGCTGCCCCAGGGGGACGGGAGACCCAGTACTTC. This codes for CSAAPGGRETQYF.

V gene TRBV7-2 combines with J gene TRBJ1-1, with TRBD1 matching over 11 bases. CDR1 SGHTA and CDR2 FQGNSA come from the germline V gene. Losses at the gene ends were 5 bases for V and 6 bases for J; bases not matched to a gene: 8. CDR3 length: 15 residues. This CDR3 is CASSPRTGGPPEAFF. DNA for the CDR3: TGTGCCAGCAGCCCTCGGACAGGGGGCCCCCCTGAAGCTTTCTTT.

This clonotype appeared a few times. The V call is TRBV20-1, the J call TRBJ1-1; D is perhaps TRBD1 (6 bases). V was pared by 3 bases and J by 1 base, with 27 bases between. The CDR3 totals 19 residues. Germline CDR1 and CDR2: DFQATT and SNEGSKA (reference sequence). CDR3 region: CSARWGARLEITPNTEAFF. CDR3 coding DNA: TGCAGTGCTAGGTGGGGGGCGCGTTTGGAGATTACCCCGAACACTGAAGCTTTCTTT.

This clonotype was recorded a few times. The V gene is TRBV28, the J gene TRBJ1-2; 8 bases are shared with TRBD1. The CDR3 totals 14 residues. Per germline, CDR1 MDHEN and CDR2 SYDVKM. V trimming: 5 bases; J trimming: 4 bases; junction bases outside the gene matches: 6. CDR3 nucleotide sequence: TGTGCCAGCAGTATCAGGGGGCTTAGCTATGGCTACACCTTC. Its protein product is CASSIRGLSYGYTF.

The chain has TRBV19 and TRBJ2-7; either TRBD1 or TRBD2 may supply D (5 bases each). The ends were cut back, 5 bases at V and 6 bases at J, with 17 bases in the middle. Germline CDR1 and CDR2: LNHDA and SQIVND (reference sequence). The CDR3 loop spans 14 amino acids. CDR3 nucleotide sequence: TGTGCCAGTAGTGTGGAACGAGGGGCTCGCGAGCAGTACTTC. This gives the protein CASSVERGAREQYF. The variable domain in full, with the rest retrieved from reference TRBV19 and TRBJ2-7, is DGGITQSPKYLFRKEGQNVTLSCEQNLNHDAMYWYRQDPGQGLRLIYYSQIVNDFQKGDIAEGYSVSREKKESFPLTVTSAQKNPTAFYLCASSVERGAREQYFGPGTRLTVT.

This clonotype has a single count. The chain uses TRBV7-7 and TRBJ1-2; D gene ambiguous. V dropped 0 bases and J dropped 1 base, with 12 bases sitting between them. Looked up from germline, CDR1 is SSHAT and CDR2 is FNYEAQ (reference sequence). CDR3 length equals 16 residues. CDR3 protein: CASSLAREAYNYGYTF. DNA for the CDR3: TGTGCCAGCAGCTTAGCGCGAGAGGCGTATAACTATGGCTACACCTTC.

The V and J genes are TRBV19 and TRBJ1-6; tentative D call: TRBD1 (6 bases). CDR3 length: 14 amino acids. Deletions cut 6 bases from V and 6 bases from J, with 12 bases between. CDR1 and CDR2 (germline): LNHDA, SQIVND (reference sequence). The CDR3 protein is CASSPQGSNSPLHF. CDR3 bases: TGTGCCAGTAGCCCACAGGGATCTAATTCACCCCTCCACTTT.